Shown below are 25 T cell receptor beta chains from a single sample sequenced in a study of blood T cell repertoires in COVID-19. The assay was immunoSEQ multiplex PCR, and TCRdb's table has in-frame clones only and misses some. The table lists 150,000 to 200,000 clones, roughly 82% of them singletons. Sequencing was performed on peripheral blood. All receptors come from a woman between 40 and 50 years old with COVID-19, enrolled during active disease.

This clone was counted between two and nine times. The genes are TRBV7-3 and TRBJ2-1; the match to TRBD2 covers 8 bases. V lost 6 bases to trimming and J lost 7 bases; unmatched junction nucleotides: 11. In germline, CDR1 is SGHTA, CDR2 FQGTGA. This CDR3 is built from 15 residues. CDR3 nucleotide sequence: TGTGCCAGCAGTTCCCTTGGGACTAGTATGAATGAGCAGTTCTTC. It yields the protein CASSSLGTSMNEQFF.

The chain couples TRBV2 to TRBJ1-3, with TRBD1 identical over 7 bases. V trimming: 7 bases; J trimming: 4 bases; junction bases outside the gene matches: 7. There are 14 residues in the CDR3. The germline V gene has CDR1 SNHLY and CDR2 FYNNEI. CDR3 protein: CASILTGVGNTIYF. The DNA for the CDR3 is TGTGCCAGCATACTAACAGGGGTCGGAAACACCATATATTTT.

This chain uses TRBV6-5 with TRBJ1-1; the D gene is possibly TRBD1 (5 bases). The germline V and J ends were trimmed by 3 bases and 2 bases, with 10 bases remaining between them. The CDR3 is 14 residues long. Germline CDR1 is MNHEY and CDR2 is SVGAGI. CDR3 nucleotides: TGTGCCAGCAGTTATATCCAGGGTAACACTGAAGCTTTCTTT. Protein sequence: CASSYIQGNTEAFF.

This clone showed up just once. In DNA, the CDR3 is TGCGCCAGCAGTGTTATTCCAGATACGCAGTATTTT. It is translated as CASSVIPDTQYF. V is TRBV10-2 and J is TRBJ2-3; D gene unclear. Germline values: CDR1 WSHSY, CDR2 SAAADI. V was shortened by 4 bases and J by 4 bases, with 6 bases between the two germline ends. This CDR3 comprises 12 residues.

The chain carries TRBV19 and TRBJ2-2; no definite D call. Germline values: CDR1 LNHDA, CDR2 SQIVND (reference sequence). V was clipped by 6 bases and J by 1 base, with 9 bases between them. The CDR3 extends over 14 amino acids. CDR3: CASRTRQNTGELFF. The CDR3, as DNA: TGTGCCAGTAGGACAAGACAGAACACCGGGGAGCTGTTTTTT.

V usage is TRBV11-3 and J usage is TRBJ2-2; D gene uncertain. The V gene lost 1 base and the J gene lost 4 bases, with 10 bases spanning the gap. CDR1 and CDR2 (germline): SGHNT, YENEEA. The length of the CDR3 is 15 residues. In DNA form, the CDR3 reads TGTGCCAGCAGCTTAGCTAGGCCACCCACCGGGGAGCTGTTTTTT. This sequence encodes CASSLARPPTGELFF.

The genes are TRBV2 and TRBJ1-3; D gene ambiguous. CDR3 length: 14 amino acids. Trimming cost V 4 bases and J 2 bases, with 9 bases left between them. Germline CDR1 SNHLY, CDR2 FYNNEI. This CDR3 is CASSGGVTGNTIYF. The CDR3 DNA reads TGTGCCAGCAGTGGGGGAGTCACTGGAAACACCATATATTTT.

This clone was counted a few times. J is TRBJ2-3 and V is TRBV5-1, with 16 bases identical to TRBD2. After removal of 4 bases from V and 10 bases from J, the junction contained 3 bases not matched to a gene. The CDR3 extends over 14 amino acids. The germline gives CDR1 SGHRS, CDR2 YFSETQ. CDR3 amino acids: CASSPGTSGRAQYF. In DNA, the CDR3 is TGCGCCAGCAGCCCCGGGACTAGCGGGAGGGCGCAGTATTTT.

With regard to this clone: The junction departs from germline at one end; a sequencing error may be responsible. The rearrangement uses TRBV6-1 and TRBJ2-7, with D possibly TRBD1 on 6 matching bases. CDR1 MNHNS and CDR2 SASEGT come from the germline V gene. The CDR3 spans 14 residues. In DNA, the CDR3 is TGTGCCAGCAGCGAAGCAGTGGAAGGGGGTTCGCAGTACTTC. Translation: CASSEAVEGGSQYF.

Written as DNA, the CDR3 is TGTGCCAGCAGCTTGGGAGCCGGGGTAAACACCGGGGAGCTGTTTTTT. Encoded protein: CASSLGAGVNTGELFF. This chain uses TRBV5-4 with TRBJ2-2; D may be TRBD2 (5 bases). The CDR3 runs 16 residues. Trimming pared 0 bases from V and 2 bases from J, leaving 11 bases between. Looked up from germline, CDR1 is SGHNT and CDR2 is YYREEE (reference sequence).

The chain uses TRBV5-1 and TRBJ2-7; 13 bases agree with TRBD2. From germline, CDR1 is SGHRS and CDR2 YFSETQ. The length of the CDR3 is 15 residues. Unmatched junction bases numbered 4, after V lost 2 bases and J lost 5 bases. The CDR3 spells CASSFGLAGANEQYF. DNA of the CDR3: TGCGCCAGCAGCTTCGGACTAGCGGGAGCTAACGAGCAGTACTTC.

The rearrangement links TRBV5-5 to TRBJ1-2; 12 bases fit TRBD1. This CDR3 has 19 amino acids. Germline CDR1 and CDR2: SGHKS and YYEKEE (reference sequence). V was pared by 2 bases and J by 0 bases, with 11 bases of the junction left unmatched. This chain's CDR3 is CASSFIPGTGGAANYGYTF. CDR3 sequence (DNA): TGTGCCAGCAGCTTTATCCCCGGGACAGGGGGCGCCGCTAACTATGGCTACACCTTC.

The rearrangement links TRBV13 to TRBJ2-7; a weak D match, TRBD1 (5 bases). V was cut by 5 bases and J by 3 bases, with 14 bases left in between. Germline-derived CDR1 and CDR2 are PRHDT and FYEKMQ (reference sequence). This CDR3 has 14 residues. For the CDR3, the DNA is TGTGCCAGCAGCGACAGACTCAATCGCTACGAGCAGTACTTC. Protein product: CASSDRLNRYEQYF.

V gene TRBV28 combines with J gene TRBJ2-7; D unclear. This CDR3 is built from 15 residues. Trimming pared 6 bases from V and 5 bases from J, leaving 20 bases between. Germline V gene data show CDR1 as MDHEN and CDR2 as SYDVKM. The DNA of the CDR3 is TGTGCCAGCAGCTTTTCATCGAGGAGCGCCCACGAGCAGTACTTC. Its protein is CASSFSSRSAHEQYF.

The chain links TRBV30 to TRBJ2-5; no firm D call. The germline V gene has CDR1 GTSNPN and CDR2 SVGIG (reference sequence). The CDR3 sequence is 15 residues long. Trimming took 2 bases from V and 3 from J, leaving 16 bases between them. The CDR3 protein is CAWSLGQPGKETQYF. The CDR3 coding sequence is TGTGCCTGGAGTCTTGGGCAGCCTGGAAAAGAGACCCAGTACTTC.

This sequence joins TRBV5-4 and TRBJ1-4, with 12 bases identical to TRBD1. The CDR3 consists of 16 residues. CDR1 is SGHNT, CDR2 YYREEE, per germline (reference sequence). J was trimmed by 10 bases and V by 3 bases; bases with no gene match: 10. The CDR3 sequence is CASSYLGQGAIGKLFF. Here the CDR3 DNA reads TGTGCCAGCAGCTACTTGGGACAGGGGGCTATTGGAAAACTGTTTTTT.

This rearrangement joins TRBV19 to TRBJ2-2; D is possibly TRBD1 (6 bases). The CDR3 length is 16 residues. CDR1 and CDR2 from the germline V gene are LNHDA and SQIVND (reference sequence). The V end was cut by 6 bases, the J end by 1 base, with 15 bases between. The CDR3 DNA reads TGTGCCAGTAGAATCACAGGGTTGCGGAACACCGGGGAGCTGTTTTTT. Amino acids: CASRITGLRNTGELFF.

The V and J genes are TRBV28 and TRBJ1-2; weak D call: TRBD1 (6 bases). The CDR3 is 14 amino acids. The V end lost 7 bases, the J end lost 5 bases, and 17 bases lay between the germline ends. In germline, CDR1 is MDHEN, CDR2 SYDVKM. The CDR3: CASTLWGGQYGYTF. The CDR3 DNA sequence: TGTGCCAGCACCTTGTGGGGGGGACAATATGGCTACACCTTC.

The V call is TRBV7-2, the J call TRBJ1-5; 8 bases agree with TRBD1. The germline gives CDR1 SGHTA, CDR2 FQGNSA. The CDR3 loop spans 15 amino acids. V was clipped by 3 bases and J by 5 bases; unmatched bases: 6. As DNA, the CDR3 is TGTGCCAGCAGCTTTACGGACAGGGCGGATCAGCCCCAGCATTTT. Translated, it gives CASSFTDRADQPQHF. The variable domain in full, completed from reference TRBV7-2 and TRBJ1-5, reads GAGVSQSPSNKVTEKGKDVELRCDPISGHTALYWYRQSLGQGLEFLIYFQGNSAPDKSGLPSDRFSAERTGGSVSTLTIQRTQQEDSAVYLCASSFTDRADQPQHFGDGTRLSIL.

The V gene is TRBV5-5, the J gene TRBJ2-7, with a weak D call TRBD2 (6 bases). The V and J ends lost 0 bases and 3 bases respectively, with 7 bases between them. Germline V gene sequence: CDR1 SGHKS, CDR2 YYEKEE (reference sequence). This CDR3 has 13 residues. CDR3 in amino acids: CASSLVGGYEQYV. DNA of the CDR3: TGTGCCAGCAGCTTGGTCGGGGGCTACGAGCAGTACGTC.

The V call is TRBV28, the J call TRBJ2-7; 12 bases fit TRBD2. Germline V gene sequence: CDR1 MDHEN, CDR2 SYDVKM. This CDR3 spans 16 amino acids. J lost 6 bases, V lost 5 bases, and 11 bases had no gene match. For the CDR3, the DNA is TGTGCCAGCAGTCCCCACGCTAGCGGGAGGGCCTCCGAGCAGTACTTC. Encoded protein: CASSPHASGRASEQYF. The entire variable domain, with the rest obtained from reference TRBV28 and TRBJ2-7, is as follows: DVKVTQSSRYLVKRTGEKVFLECVQDMDHENMFWYRQDPGLGLRLIYFSYDVKMKEKGDIPEGYSVSREKKERFSLILESASTNQTSMYLCASSPHASGRASEQYFGPGTRLTVT.

V gene TRBV30 combines with J gene TRBJ2-2; 9 nucleotides align to TRBD2. CDR1 and CDR2 (germline): GTSNPN, SVGIG (reference sequence). CDR3 length: 16 amino acids. The V segment lost 0 bases and the J segment 3 bases; nucleotides outside the gene matches: 5. Here the CDR3 reads CAWSVRLAGYTGELFF. The DNA of the CDR3 is TGTGCCTGGAGTGTAAGGCTAGCGGGGTACACCGGGGAGCTGTTTTTT.

The chain couples TRBV7-8 to TRBJ2-1, with 7 bases fitting TRBD1. CDR3 length: 18 residues. J gave up 4 bases and V 5 bases, and 17 bases lay outside the gene matches. Germline CDR1 is SGHVS and CDR2 is FQNEAQ. CDR3 protein: CASSPTETTGTDYNEQFF. DNA of the CDR3: TGTGCCAGCAGCCCTACCGAAACAACCGGGACAGATTACAATGAGCAGTTCTTC.

This sequence joins TRBV24-1 and TRBJ2-1, with 7 bases fitting TRBD2. With V trimmed by 2 bases and J by 2 bases, 8 bases remained unmatched. The CDR3 spans 17 residues. Germline V gene lookup returns CDR1 KGHDR and CDR2 SFDVKD. DNA for the CDR3: TGTGCCACCAGTGATTCTGGGAGCGGGAAGGCCTACAATGAGCAGTTCTTC. This gives the protein CATSDSGSGKAYNEQFF.

There are a few counts of this clone. Other DNA variants within this sample encode the same CDR3. The chain employs TRBV12-3 or TRBV12-4 and TRBJ2-2, with a weak D call TRBD1 (6 bases). Trimming cost V 3 bases and J 4 bases, with 6 bases left between them. The CDR3 length is 13 residues. This chain's CDR3 is CASSLDSTGELFF. DNA of the CDR3: TGTGCCAGCAGTTTGGACAGCACCGGGGAGCTGTTTTTT.